This TCR beta chain was recorded in a study of human CD8 memory T cell subsets. Overall study results and limits: Estimated Chao1 values suggested that diversity was greater among stem-like memory T cells than among precursor exhausted T cells.

The CDR3 length is 16 residues. CDR1 and CDR2 from the germline V gene are DFQATT and SNEGSKA (reference sequence). A word on this clonotype: Its specificity is unknown.

Enrichment of total CD8+ T cells was achieved using negative magnetic separation. Libraries of TCR beta chains were produced by 5' RACE (UMI-labeled). Using the 5' RACE reads, TCRdb records one entry per CDR3 protein without DNA. The sample shows roughly 5,000 distinct CDR3 sequences, and 35% to 40% sits with its ten largest clones. The chain has TRBV20-1 and TRBJ2-7; the D gene TCRdb calls, TRBD1, cannot be checked with no DNA. This TCR was sampled from a human donor in good health. Sequenced input: CD8+ T cells from PBMCs. The CDR3 loop reads CSAEKPRQGRPYEQYF.